This TCR beta chain was recorded in a study of Graves' ophthalmopathy and Graves' hyperthyroidism. The CDR3 spans 9 amino acids, including both terminal residues. CDR1 and CDR2 (germline): SGHVS, FNYEAQ. RNA transcripts yielded amplified TCR beta CDR3 regions. HTBI primers served in a first-round RT-PCR, which a second-round multiplex PCR followed. TCRdb re-analysed the multiplex PCR reads in MiXCR, keeping a single row per CDR3 protein. Among some 250,000 distinct CDR3 sequences listed, 45% to 55% were seen once. Comment on this clonotype: Since no conserved phenylalanine or tryptophan closes the CDR3, a read error is the likely cause. It is unclear where the CDR3 begins or ends on the DNA, so no DNA is shown, and the CDR3 is as TCRdb lists it.

Specimen: peripheral blood. The TCR sequence derives from an adult man with Graves' ophthalmopathy. The chain recombines TRBV7-6 with TRBJ1-1; TRBD1, the table's D call, was not compared with the DNA. The CDR3 sequence: CASSPGTGG.